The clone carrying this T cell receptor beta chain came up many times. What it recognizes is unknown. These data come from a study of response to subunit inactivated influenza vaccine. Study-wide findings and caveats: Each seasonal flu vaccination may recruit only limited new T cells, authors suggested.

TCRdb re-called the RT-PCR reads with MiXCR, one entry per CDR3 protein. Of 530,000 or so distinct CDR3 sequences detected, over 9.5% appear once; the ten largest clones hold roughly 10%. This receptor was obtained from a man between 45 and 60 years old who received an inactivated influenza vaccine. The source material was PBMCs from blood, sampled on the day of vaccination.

CDR3 bases: TGTGCCAGTAGTATAGGTTCTGGAGAGACCCAGTACTTC. This sequence encodes CASSIGSGETQYF. The gene calls are TRBV19 and TRBJ2-5; D call uncertain. The CDR3 is 13 residues long. V was shortened by 1 base and J by 4 bases, with 7 bases between the two germline ends. Germline V CDR1 and CDR2: LNHDA, SQIVND (reference sequence).